This T cell receptor beta chain is drawn from a study of blood T cell repertoires in COVID-19. Study summary: Acute-phase and convalescent COVID-19 samples originated in the United States, Italy and Spain. PBMCs, B-cell-depleted T cells, or T cells provided the cDNA or gDNA that made up the material.

Per the authors' pipeline: Amplifying reference gene primers gave estimates of nucleated cell counts. Sequencing was performed with immunoSEQ multiplex PCR; in TCRdb, only in-frame clones are kept and a portion is missing. V, J and clone size reflect that table, while D and trimming were determined from the DNA. The table shows about 200,000 clones, with about 88% occurring only once. Germline-derived CDR1 and CDR2 are SGDLS and YYNGEE. The CDR3 is 17 amino acids. V lost 3 bases and J 0 bases, leaving 17 bases between the germline ends. This TCR derives from a man in his sixties with acute or convalescent COVID-19. Sequencing was performed on peripheral blood. J is TRBJ2-3 and V is TRBV9; TRBD2 is a possible D gene (6 bases). The CDR3 loop is CASSAGVGGASTDTQYF. The CDR3 bases are TGTGCCAGCAGCGCCGGAGTTGGAGGGGCGAGCACAGATACGCAGTATTTT.